The 12 T cell receptor beta chains reported below all come from one sample, sequenced in a study of blood T cell repertoires in COVID-19. Assay used: immunoSEQ multiplex PCR; TCRdb lists only in-frame clones, some missing. The sample has fewer than 50,000 clones, 69% seen once; the top ten hold roughly 5.8%. Sequencing was performed on peripheral blood. These receptors came from a man at least 80 years old with acute or convalescent COVID-19.

J is TRBJ2-1 and V is TRBV5-1; 10 positions agree with TRBD2. There are 14 residues in the CDR3. V shed 7 bases, J shed 9 bases, and the junction held 10 bases outside the gene matches. Per the germline V gene, CDR1 is SGHRS and CDR2 is YFSETQ. The CDR3 region has the DNA TGCGCCAGCGGGACGGGACTAGCGAAAGGTGAGCAGTTCTTC. It encodes CASGTGLAKGEQFF.

This clone was counted a few times. CDR3 region: CASSMRGPLGETQYF. The CDR3 coding sequence is TGTGCCAGTAGTATGCGAGGGCCTCTGGGGGAGACCCAGTACTTC. The chain recombines TRBV19 with TRBJ2-5, with a weak D call TRBD2 (5 bases). V lost 3 bases to trimming and J lost 5 bases, with 16 bases between them. In germline, CDR1 is LNHDA, CDR2 SQIVND (reference sequence). This CDR3 is 15 amino acids long.

The gene calls are TRBV21-1 and TRBJ2-7; the table's D call TRBD2 went unverified against the DNA. TRBV21-1 is flagged as a pseudogene. The CDR3 spans 18 residues. The CDR3 loop reads CASSKRGQDLTQSYEQYF. The CDR3 bases are TGTGCCAGCAGCAAAAGAGGGCAGGACCTTACCCAATCCTACGAGCAGTACTTC.

The chain is built from TRBV5-1 and TRBJ2-5; no definite D call. This CDR3 spans 13 amino acids. V was cut by 0 bases and J by 5 bases, with 8 bases left in between. The germline V gene has CDR1 SGHRS and CDR2 YFSETQ. CDR3 in DNA: TGCGCCAGCAGCTTGGCCTCTTCGGAGACCCAGTACTTC. Protein: CASSLASSETQYF.

The J gene is TRBJ2-3, the V gene TRBV7-2, with D maybe TRBD2 (6 bases). V lost 5 bases and J 4 bases, leaving 13 bases between the germline ends. CDR1 and CDR2 (germline): SGHTA, FQGNSA. The CDR3 contains 14 residues. CDR3 in DNA: TGTGCCAGCAGCACGGGACTGGCGGCAGATACGCAGTATTTT. The encoded protein is CASSTGLAADTQYF.

The V gene is TRBV11-3, the J gene TRBJ2-3, with TRBD1 identical over 7 bases. V trimming: 5 bases; J trimming: 2 bases; junction bases outside the gene matches: 7. CDR3 length: 15 amino acids. Looked up from germline, CDR1 is SGHNT and CDR2 is YENEEA. DNA for the CDR3: TGTGCCAGCAGCCAGAGGACAGGTATCACAGATACGCAGTATTTT. Protein product: CASSQRTGITDTQYF.

CDR3 in DNA: TGTGCCAGCTCACCACCATCCGGACAATTTGGTGGCTACACCTTC. Translating it yields CASSPPSGQFGGYTF. The chain recombines TRBV18 with TRBJ1-2, with D possibly being TRBD1 (5 bases). Germline V CDR1 and CDR2: KGHSH, LQKENI. Trimming pared 0 bases from V and 7 bases from J, leaving 15 bases between. The length of the CDR3 is 15 residues.

This sequence joins TRBV13 and TRBJ1-1; D is possibly TRBD1 (5 bases). The germline V and J ends were trimmed by 2 bases and 3 bases, with 22 bases remaining between them. There are 18 residues in the CDR3. CDR1 PRHDT and CDR2 FYEKMQ come from the germline V gene (reference sequence). This CDR3 is CASSLIKGRVGPDTEAFF. CDR3 nucleotide sequence: TGTGCCAGCAGCTTAATAAAAGGCAGGGTAGGCCCTGACACTGAAGCTTTCTTT. The full variable domain, in which reference TRBV13 and TRBJ1-1 provide the parts outside the CDR3, is AAGVIQSPRHLIKEKRETATLKCYPIPRHDTVYWYQQGPGQDPQFLISFYEKMQSDKGSIPDRFSAQQFSDYHSELNMSSLELGDSALYFCASSLIKGRVGPDTEAFFGQGTRLTVV.

The chain combines TRBV5-1 with TRBJ1-2, with D tentatively TRBD1 (6 bases). Germline V CDR1 and CDR2: SGHRS, YFSETQ. The CDR3 consists of 16 residues. V was pared by 1 base and J by 3 bases, with 16 bases between. The CDR3 sequence is CASSLSGGRNDYGYTF. The CDR3 DNA reads as TGCGCCAGCAGCTTGTCTGGGGGCAGGAATGACTATGGCTACACCTTC.

J is TRBJ1-4 and V is TRBV19; tentatively, D is TRBD1 (5 bases). CDR1 is LNHDA, CDR2 SQIVND, per germline (reference sequence). Trimming pared 5 bases from V and 0 bases from J, leaving 16 bases between. The CDR3 contains 17 residues. Here the CDR3 DNA reads TGTGCCAGTAGTTTCCTCCCTCAGGGTGCAACTAATGAAAAACTGTTTTTT. This translates into CASSFLPQGATNEKLFF.

The chain recombines TRBV11-3 with TRBJ2-7; TRBD2 might be the D (7 bases). Germline V gene lookup returns CDR1 SGHNT and CDR2 YENEEA. This CDR3 has 12 residues. Trimming left V 6 bases short and J 5 bases short, with 11 bases between. The CDR3: CASRGRGDEQYF. The CDR3 DNA reads as TGTGCCAGCAGAGGGAGGGGGGACGAGCAGTACTTC.

This clone was recorded a few times. This chain connects TRBV5-1 to TRBJ1-5; 10 bases line up with TRBD1. The J segment lost 2 bases and the V segment lost 4 bases, leaving 9 bases of the junction unmatched. Germline V gene sequence: CDR1 SGHRS, CDR2 YFSETQ. The CDR3 spans 17 residues. CDR3 sequence (DNA): TGCGCCAGCAGCCTCGACCGGGACAGGGGTGGCAATCAGCCCCAGCATTTT. Translating it yields CASSLDRDRGGNQPQHF. Variable domain in full (rest from reference TRBV5-1 and TRBJ1-5): KAGVTQTPRYLIKTRGQQVTLSCSPISGHRSVSWYQQTPGQGLQFLFEYFSETQRNKGNFPGRFSGRQFSNSRSEMNVSTLELGDSALYLCASSLDRDRGGNQPQHFGDGTRLSIL.